A selection of T cell receptor beta chains follows, all from one sample in a study of blood T cell repertoires in COVID-19. Libraries were prepared by immunoSEQ multiplex PCR; TCRdb keeps only in-frame clonotypes and omits some of them. The table includes about 100,000 clones, 70% to 90% detected once. Material: peripheral blood. These receptors were collected from a human donor in a cohort sampled during active COVID-19. Both conserved end residues are part of each CDR3. A D gene is named only where the DNA matches it firmly. Rows give clone size only sometimes, using once, few, many, or a class for an expanded clone.

TRBV12-5	once	TRBJ2-1	TRBD2	TGTGCTAGTGGACCGACCCAGCGGGAGGGATCCTACAATGAGCAGTTCTTC	CASGPTQREGSYNEQFF
TRBV5-6	NA	TRBJ1-4	NA	TGTGCCAGCAGCCGAACGGTGGGGCTTGGTAATGAAAAACTGTTTTTT	CASSRTVGLGNEKLFF
TRBV5-1	NA	TRBJ2-7	TRBD1	TGCGCCAGCAGCCAGACGGGACAGGCCTACGAGCAGTACTTC	CASSQTGQAYEQYF
TRBV5-1	NA	TRBJ1-2	TRBD1	TGCGCCAGCAGCTTATCAGGGGGCACAGGTGGCTACACCTTC	CASSLSGGTGGYTF
TRBV10-1	NA	TRBJ2-7	TRBD1	TGCGCCAGCAGTGAAGGACAGGGGGAGGTAAACGAGCAGTACTTC	CASSEGQGEVNEQYF
TRBV28	NA	TRBJ2-7	NA	TGTGCCAGCAGTCTCCGGGTCCTCTACGAGCAGTACTTC	CASSLRVLYEQYF
TRBV30	NA	TRBJ1-2	NA	TGTGCCTGGAGTGACAGAAATCACAGGGAATCTGGCTATGGCTACACCTTC	CAWSDRNHRESGYGYTF
TRBV7-9	NA	TRBJ2-2	TRBD1	TGTGCCAGCAGCTTACCCACAGGGGGCTCGGCCGGGGAGCTGTTTTTT	CASSLPTGGSAGELFF
TRBV2	NA	TRBJ1-1	NA	TGTGCCAGCAACCGAGGGTCCAACACTGAAGCTTTCTTT	CASNRGSNTEAFF
TRBV27	NA	TRBJ2-7	NA	TGTGCCAGCTCCAGCGGAGGGATCTACGAGCAGTACTTC	CASSSGGIYEQYF
TRBV27	NA	TRBJ2-1	NA	TGTGCCAGCAGTTTATCGGACGGGAGAGGTCGGTTCTTC	CASSLSDGRGRFF
TRBV27	NA	TRBJ1-3	TRBD1	TGTGCCAGCAGTTCGACACAGGGGTCTGGAAACACCATATATTTT	CASSSTQGSGNTIYF
TRBV28	NA	TRBJ2-2	TRBD2	TGTGCCAGCACCCCCTCTAGCGGGAGTGGCGGGGAGCTGTTTTTT	CASTPSSGSGGELFF
TRBV9	NA	TRBJ1-1	NA	TGTGCCAGCAGCGTAGGACACATGAACACTGAAGCTTTCTTT	CASSVGHMNTEAFF
TRBV6-1	NA	TRBJ1-4	NA	TGTGCCAGCAGTGATGCGATGGTTGGTGAAAAACTGTTTTTT	CASSDAMVGEKLFF
TRBV2	NA	TRBJ1-6	TRBD1	TGTGCCAGCAGTTTTGACAGGGTAAACTCACCCCTCCACTTT	CASSFDRVNSPLHF
TRBV6-5	NA	TRBJ1-1	NA	TGTGCCAGCAGTTCCGTCTTCAGGGGTAACACTGAAGCTTTCTTT	CASSSVFRGNTEAFF
TRBV6-2/TRBV6-3	once	TRBJ2-2	TRBD1	TGTGCCAGCAGTTCCGTCGTGACAGGGGCAAGCGGGGAGCTGTTTTTT	CASSSVVTGASGELFF
TRBV18	NA	TRBJ2-2	NA	TGTGCCAGCTCACCACGCGCACAGTATACCGGGGAGCTGTTTTTT	CASSPRAQYTGELFF
TRBV6-1	few	TRBJ1-2	NA	TGTGCCAGCAGTGAAGCGACAGGTTTGACGAAAGGCTACACCTTC	CASSEATGLTKGYTF
TRBV5-1	NA	TRBJ1-2	NA	TGCGCCAGCAGCTTGGCATTCGGGGGAGAATACCTGTATGGCTACACCTTC	CASSLAFGGEYLYGYTF
TRBV15	NA	TRBJ2-2	TRBD1	TGTGCCGCCAGCGTTGGCCGGACAGGGGGCGCCGGGGAGCTGTTTTTT	CAASVGRTGGAGELFF
TRBV2	NA	TRBJ2-7	NA	TGTGCCAGCAGTCTGGGGCAGGGGCCTTACGAGCAGTACTTC	CASSLGQGPYEQYF
TRBV28	NA	TRBJ2-7	NA	TGTGCCAGCAGGGCTGGCCTTTACGAGCAGTACTTC	CASRAGLYEQYF
TRBV7-2	NA	TRBJ2-7	NA	TGTGCCAGCAGCTCGTACAGGGTAGGGGGCGAGCAGTACTTC	CASSSYRVGGEQYF
TRBV20-1	NA	TRBJ2-7	NA	TGCAGTGCTACTGACGGGACTCCAAGCTCCTACGAGCAGTACTTC	CSATDGTPSSYEQYF
TRBV10-3	NA	TRBJ2-7	TRBD1	TGTGCCATCAGATCCGGGACAGGGAGGTACGAGCAGTACTTC	CAIRSGTGRYEQYF
TRBV2	NA	TRBJ2-5	TRBD2	TGTGCCAGCAGCGAACCTAGGACTAGCCCCTCCGGGGACCAGTACTTC	CASSEPRTSPSGDQYF
TRBV6-1	NA	TRBJ2-7	TRBD2	TGTGCCAGCAGTGAGGGCGGGAGTTTCTACGAGCAGTACTTC	CASSEGGSFYEQYF
TRBV28	NA	TRBJ1-2	NA	TGTGCCAGCAGCCATAGGAGAGACAGATTGGGTACCTTC	CASSHRRDRLGTF
TRBV19	NA	TRBJ2-7	NA	TGTGCCAGTAGTATAGCGGGAGCATCCTACGAGCAGTACTTC	CASSIAGASYEQYF
TRBV27	NA	TRBJ2-1	TRBD2	TGTGCCAGCACCGGTAGCGGGATAGCCTACAATGAGCAGTTCTTC	CASTGSGIAYNEQFF
TRBV11-2	once	TRBJ2-5	NA	TGTGCCAGCAGCTTAGGGCCCGGCGGGGAGACCCAGTACTTC	CASSLGPGGETQYF
TRBV25-1	NA	TRBJ1-3	NA	TGTGCCAGCAGGAAAGCGGGGGACTCTGGAAACACCATATATTTT	CASRKAGDSGNTIYF
TRBV7-8	NA	TRBJ1-2	TRBD1	TGTGCCAGCAGCTTAAGGGACAGGCCTCAGGGGGGCTATGGCTACACCTTC	CASSLRDRPQGGYGYTF
TRBV11-2	NA	TRBJ1-1	NA	TGTGCCAGCAGCTTAGTCAGGGGGAACACTGAAGCTTTCTTT	CASSLVRGNTEAFF
TRBV19	NA	TRBJ1-2	TRBD1	TGTGCCAGTAGTATACGGGACAGCTTCGCTGGCTACACCTTC	CASSIRDSFAGYTF
TRBV5-1	few	TRBJ2-5	NA	TGCGCCAGCACTCGGACGGAGGTAGAGACCCAGTACTTC	CASTRTEVETQYF
TRBV5-1	NA	TRBJ2-7	TRBD2	TGCGCCAGCAGCTTGGCGCTAGCGGAAAGCGAGCAGTACTTC	CASSLALAESEQYF
TRBV5-1	NA	TRBJ2-7	TRBD2	TGCGCCAGCAGTAAGCGGGAGGGCCCCGTCGAGCAGTACTTC	CASSKREGPVEQYF
TRBV5-1	NA	TRBJ2-7	TRBD1	TGCGCCAGCAGCTTGGGAGGGGGCACCTACGAGCAGTACTTC	CASSLGGGTYEQYF
TRBV7-8	NA	TRBJ1-5	NA	TGTGCCAGCAGCTTAGGACCGATCTACAGGGATGATCAGCCCCAGCATTTT	CASSLGPIYRDDQPQHF
TRBV6-1	NA	TRBJ2-1	NA	TGTGCCAGCAGTGAAGCGCCCGGGGACTGGTATGAGCAGTTCTTC	CASSEAPGDWYEQFF